These T cell receptor beta chains were read from a single sample in a study of blood T cell repertoires in COVID-19. Sequenced by immunoSEQ multiplex PCR; TCRdb stores in-frame clones only, minus some. The data contain roughly 50,000 clones, under 90% of them singletons. Sequencing was performed on peripheral blood. The receptor set was obtained from a human donor in a cohort sampled during active COVID-19. The CDR3 runs from the conserved cysteine through the conserved F or W. Fields, in order: clone size, D gene, V gene, J gene, CDR3 DNA, CDR3 protein. D genes are given only for firm matches. Some rows have no size entry. The others give once, few or many, or a class for an expanded clone.

clone_size: .
d_call: TRBD2
v_call: TRBV18
j_call: TRBJ2-3
cdr3_nt: TGTGCCAGCTCACCCCTAGCGGGGCGCTACACAGATACGCAGTATTTT
cdr3_aa: CASSPLAGRYTDTQYF

clone_size: .
d_call: TRBD1
v_call: TRBV28
j_call: TRBJ1-2
cdr3_nt: TGTGCCAGCATTACTTCCGGGACAGGGGGCTTTGAATATGGCTACACCTTC
cdr3_aa: CASITSGTGGFEYGYTF

clone_size: .
d_call: .
v_call: TRBV5-1
j_call: TRBJ2-5
cdr3_nt: TGCGCCAGCAGCACCGAGGCGGTCCAAGAGACCCAGTACTTC
cdr3_aa: CASSTEAVQETQYF

clone_size: once
d_call: TRBD1
v_call: TRBV5-1
j_call: TRBJ2-5
cdr3_nt: TGCGCCAGCAGCTTGACAGGGGGCGAAGAGACCCAGTACTTC
cdr3_aa: CASSLTGGEETQYF

clone_size: .
d_call: TRBD1
v_call: TRBV24-1
j_call: TRBJ2-1
cdr3_nt: TGTGCCACCAGTGATCCCACAGGGGGTCGAGTAGATGAGCAGTTCTTC
cdr3_aa: CATSDPTGGRVDEQFF

clone_size: .
d_call: .
v_call: TRBV5-1
j_call: TRBJ2-7
cdr3_nt: TGCGCCAGCAGCTTCGTCGCCGGGTCAACCTACGAGCAGTACTTC
cdr3_aa: CASSFVAGSTYEQYF

clone_size: .
d_call: .
v_call: TRBV28
j_call: TRBJ2-7
cdr3_nt: TGTGCCAGCTATAGCGGCTCCTACGAGCAGTACTTC
cdr3_aa: CASYSGSYEQYF

clone_size: .
d_call: TRBD2
v_call: TRBV7-2
j_call: TRBJ2-5
cdr3_nt: TGTGCCAGCAGCTCCGGGACTATGAAGGAGACCCAGTACTTC
cdr3_aa: CASSSGTMKETQYF

clone_size: .
d_call: .
v_call: TRBV2
j_call: TRBJ2-5
cdr3_nt: TGTGCCAGCAGTGCAAGGACAGGACTAAAAGAGACCCAGTACTTC
cdr3_aa: CASSARTGLKETQYF

clone_size: .
d_call: .
v_call: TRBV9
j_call: TRBJ2-7
cdr3_nt: TGTGCCAGCAGCCCTACCTCCGGGACTGGAGAGTACGAGCAGTACTTC
cdr3_aa: CASSPTSGTGEYEQYF

clone_size: .
d_call: .
v_call: TRBV28
j_call: TRBJ1-5
cdr3_nt: TGTGCCAGCAGTAGGTCAGGGTGGGGCAATCAGCCCCAGCATTTT
cdr3_aa: CASSRSGWGNQPQHF

clone_size: .
d_call: TRBD1
v_call: TRBV3-1/TRBV3-2
j_call: TRBJ1-1
cdr3_nt: TGTGCCACCACCAGGGACAGGAACACTGAAGCTTTCTTT
cdr3_aa: CATTRDRNTEAFF

clone_size: .
d_call: .
v_call: TRBV7-8
j_call: TRBJ2-7
cdr3_nt: TGTGCCAGCAGCTTAGATCCCTCGAGGCAGTACTTC
cdr3_aa: CASSLDPSRQYF

clone_size: .
d_call: TRBD2
v_call: TRBV3-1/TRBV3-2
j_call: TRBJ2-3
cdr3_nt: TGTGCCAGCAGCCAAATGGCGGGGGGTCCAGATACGCAGTATTTT
cdr3_aa: CASSQMAGGPDTQYF

clone_size: .
d_call: TRBD1
v_call: TRBV19
j_call: TRBJ1-5
cdr3_nt: TGTGCCAGTAGTTTGGGACAGATGCATCAGCCCCAGCATTTT
cdr3_aa: CASSLGQMHQPQHF

clone_size: .
d_call: TRBD1
v_call: TRBV7-2
j_call: TRBJ1-2
cdr3_nt: TGTGCCAGCAGCTCCCAGACAGGGGGCGACTATGGCTACACCTTC
cdr3_aa: CASSSQTGGDYGYTF

clone_size: .
d_call: .
v_call: TRBV5-1
j_call: TRBJ2-6
cdr3_nt: TGCGCCAGCAGCTTGCAGATCTCTGGGGCCAACGTCCTGACTTTC
cdr3_aa: CASSLQISGANVLTF